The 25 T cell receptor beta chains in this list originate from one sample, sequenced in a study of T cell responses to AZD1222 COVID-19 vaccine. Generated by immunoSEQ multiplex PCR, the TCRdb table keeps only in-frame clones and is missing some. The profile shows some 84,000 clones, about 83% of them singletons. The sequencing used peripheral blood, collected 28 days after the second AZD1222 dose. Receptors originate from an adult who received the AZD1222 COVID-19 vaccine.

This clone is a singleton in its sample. CDR3 nucleotides: TGTGCCACCTCTGGGACTAGCGGGGGGGCCTTTCCCTACGAGCAGTACTTC. Its translation: CATSGTSGGAFPYEQYF. V is TRBV28 and J is TRBJ2-7; 16 nucleotides match TRBD2. Looked up from germline, CDR1 is MDHEN and CDR2 is SYDVKM. The CDR3 has 17 residues. The V segment lost 10 bases and the J segment 2 bases; nucleotides outside the gene matches: 11.

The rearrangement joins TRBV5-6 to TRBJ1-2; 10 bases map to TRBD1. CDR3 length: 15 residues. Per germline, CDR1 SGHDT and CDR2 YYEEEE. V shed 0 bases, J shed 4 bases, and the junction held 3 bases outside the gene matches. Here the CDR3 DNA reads TGTGCCAGCAGCTTGGTGGACAGGGGGTCCTATGGCTACACCTTC. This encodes CASSLVDRGSYGYTF.

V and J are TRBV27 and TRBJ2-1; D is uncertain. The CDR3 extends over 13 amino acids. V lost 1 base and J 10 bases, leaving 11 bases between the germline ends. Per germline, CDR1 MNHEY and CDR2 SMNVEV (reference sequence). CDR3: CASSLFFRVEQFF. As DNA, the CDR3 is TGTGCCAGCAGTTTATTTTTTCGGGTCGAGCAGTTCTTC.

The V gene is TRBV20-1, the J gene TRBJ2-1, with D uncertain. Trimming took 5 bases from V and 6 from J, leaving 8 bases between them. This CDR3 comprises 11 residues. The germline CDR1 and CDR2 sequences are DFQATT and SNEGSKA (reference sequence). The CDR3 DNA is TGCAGTGCTTTGCGGACCAATGAGCAGTTCTTC. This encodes CSALRTNEQFF.

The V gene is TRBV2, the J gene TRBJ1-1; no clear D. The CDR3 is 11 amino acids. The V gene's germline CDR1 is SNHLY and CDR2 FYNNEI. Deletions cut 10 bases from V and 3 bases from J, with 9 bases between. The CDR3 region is CATGRYTEAFF. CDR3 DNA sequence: TGTGCCACCGGACGGTACACTGAAGCTTTCTTT.

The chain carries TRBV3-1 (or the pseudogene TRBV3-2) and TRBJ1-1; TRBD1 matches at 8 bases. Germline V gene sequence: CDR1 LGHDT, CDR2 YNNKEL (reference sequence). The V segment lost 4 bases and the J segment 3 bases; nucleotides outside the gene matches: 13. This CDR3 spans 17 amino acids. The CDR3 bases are TGTGCCAGCAGCCTAAGAGGGGGCAGGGGGCCTCACACTGAAGCTTTCTTT. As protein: CASSLRGGRGPHTEAFF.

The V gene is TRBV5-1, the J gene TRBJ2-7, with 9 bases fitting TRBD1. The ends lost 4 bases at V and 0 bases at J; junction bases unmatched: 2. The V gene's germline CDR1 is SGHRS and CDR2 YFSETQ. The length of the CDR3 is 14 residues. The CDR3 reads CASSAQGASYEQYF. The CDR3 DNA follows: TGCGCCAGCAGCGCACAGGGGGCCTCCTACGAGCAGTACTTC.

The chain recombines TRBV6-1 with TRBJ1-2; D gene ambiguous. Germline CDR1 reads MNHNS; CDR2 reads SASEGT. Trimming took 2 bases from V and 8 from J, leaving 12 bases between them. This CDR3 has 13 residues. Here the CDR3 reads CASSEPPRRGYTF. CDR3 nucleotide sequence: TGTGCCAGCAGTGAACCCCCGCGAAGGGGCTACACCTTC.

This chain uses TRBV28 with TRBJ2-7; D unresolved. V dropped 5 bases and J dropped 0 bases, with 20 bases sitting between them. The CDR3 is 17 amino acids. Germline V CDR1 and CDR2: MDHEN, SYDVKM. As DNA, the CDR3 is TGTGCCAGCAGTCATCTTAAGACGGAGCATAGCTCCTACGAGCAGTACTTC. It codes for CASSHLKTEHSSYEQYF.

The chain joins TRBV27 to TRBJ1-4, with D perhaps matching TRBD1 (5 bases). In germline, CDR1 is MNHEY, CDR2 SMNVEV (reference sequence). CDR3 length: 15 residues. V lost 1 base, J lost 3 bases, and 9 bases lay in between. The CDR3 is CASSLWGNPNEKLFF. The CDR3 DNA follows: TGTGCCAGCAGTTTATGGGGGAATCCTAATGAAAAACTGTTTTTT.

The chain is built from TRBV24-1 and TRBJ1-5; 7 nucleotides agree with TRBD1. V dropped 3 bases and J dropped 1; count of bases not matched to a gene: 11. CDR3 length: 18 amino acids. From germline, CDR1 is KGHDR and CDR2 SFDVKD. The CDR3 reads CATSDPREGAWSNQPQHF. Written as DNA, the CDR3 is TGTGCCACCAGTGATCCCCGGGAGGGGGCATGGAGCAATCAGCCCCAGCATTTT.

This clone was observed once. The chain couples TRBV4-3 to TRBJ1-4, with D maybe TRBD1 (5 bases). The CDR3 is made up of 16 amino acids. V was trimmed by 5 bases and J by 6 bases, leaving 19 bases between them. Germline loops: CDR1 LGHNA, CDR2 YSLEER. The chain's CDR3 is CASSWGPSRDDEKLFF. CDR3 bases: TGCGCCAGCAGCTGGGGCCCTTCACGGGATGATGAAAAACTGTTTTTT.

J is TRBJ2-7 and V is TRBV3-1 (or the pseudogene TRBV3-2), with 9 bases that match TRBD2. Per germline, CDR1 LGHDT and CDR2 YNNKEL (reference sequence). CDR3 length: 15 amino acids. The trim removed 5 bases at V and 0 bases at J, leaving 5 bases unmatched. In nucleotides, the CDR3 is TGTGCCAGCAGCTTAGCGGGGGACCGCTCCTACGAGCAGTACTTC. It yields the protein CASSLAGDRSYEQYF.

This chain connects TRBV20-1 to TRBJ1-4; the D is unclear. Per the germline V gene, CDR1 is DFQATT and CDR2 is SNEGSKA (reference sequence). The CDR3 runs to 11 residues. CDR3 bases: TGCGCTCGACCAACTAATGAAAAACTGTTTTTT. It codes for CARPTNEKLFF.

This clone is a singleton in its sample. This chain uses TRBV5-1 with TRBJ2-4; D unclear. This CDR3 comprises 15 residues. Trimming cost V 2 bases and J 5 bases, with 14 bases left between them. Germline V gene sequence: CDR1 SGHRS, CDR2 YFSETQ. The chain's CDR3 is CASSFLPGWENIQYF. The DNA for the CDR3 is TGCGCCAGCAGCTTCCTGCCGGGCTGGGAAAACATTCAGTACTTC.

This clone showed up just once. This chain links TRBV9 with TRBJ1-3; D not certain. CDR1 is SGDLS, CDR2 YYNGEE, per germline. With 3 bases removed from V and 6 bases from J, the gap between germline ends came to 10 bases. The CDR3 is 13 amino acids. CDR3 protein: CASSAREENTIYF. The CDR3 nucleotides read TGTGCCAGCAGCGCCCGTGAAGAAAACACCATATATTTT.

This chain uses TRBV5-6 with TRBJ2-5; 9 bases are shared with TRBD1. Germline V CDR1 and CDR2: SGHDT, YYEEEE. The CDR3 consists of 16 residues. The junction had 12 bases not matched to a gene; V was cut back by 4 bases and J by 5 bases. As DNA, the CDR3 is TGTGCCAGCAGCCCCTCCCTGGACAGGGGAGAGGAGACCCAGTACTTC. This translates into CASSPSLDRGEETQYF.

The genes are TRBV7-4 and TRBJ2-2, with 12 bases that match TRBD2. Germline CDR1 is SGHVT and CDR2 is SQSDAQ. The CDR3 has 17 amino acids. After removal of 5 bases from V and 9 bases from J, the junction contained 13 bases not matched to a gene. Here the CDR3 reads CASSPGLAGQTVRELFF. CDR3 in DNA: TGTGCCAGCAGCCCCGGACTAGCGGGGCAAACCGTCCGGGAGCTGTTTTTT.

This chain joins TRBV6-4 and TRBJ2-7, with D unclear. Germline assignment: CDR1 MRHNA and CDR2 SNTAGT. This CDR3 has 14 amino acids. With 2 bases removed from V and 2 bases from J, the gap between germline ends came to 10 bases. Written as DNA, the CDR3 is TGTGCCAGCAGTGACGGGCTGGCCCCCTACGAGCAGTACTTC. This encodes CASSDGLAPYEQYF.

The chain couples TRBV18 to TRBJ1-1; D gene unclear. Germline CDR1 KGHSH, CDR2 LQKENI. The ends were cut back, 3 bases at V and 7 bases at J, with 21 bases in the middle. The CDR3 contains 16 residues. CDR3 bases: TGTGCCAGCTCACCGTTACAACCGGAGTTTAGTGGTGAAGCTTTCTTT. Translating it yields CASSPLQPEFSGEAFF.

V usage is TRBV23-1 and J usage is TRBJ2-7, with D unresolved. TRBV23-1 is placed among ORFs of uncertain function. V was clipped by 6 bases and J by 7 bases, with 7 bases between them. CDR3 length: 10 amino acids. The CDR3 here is CASRPLEQYF. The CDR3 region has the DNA TGCGCCAGCAGGCCCTTGGAGCAGTACTTC.

The CDR3 is CATSRAPIGAANSPLHF. CDR3 sequence (DNA): TGTGCCACCAGCAGAGCTCCTATTGGGGCCGCTAATTCACCCCTCCACTTT. The V and J genes are TRBV15 and TRBJ1-6; tentatively, D is TRBD1 (5 bases). The length of the CDR3 is 17 residues. Trimming cost V 1 base and J 6 bases, with 16 bases left between them. Per the germline V gene, CDR1 is LNHNV and CDR2 is YYDKDF (reference sequence). Filled out from reference TRBV15 and TRBJ1-6, the complete variable domain reads DAMVIQNPRYQVTQFGKPVTLSCSQTLNHNVMYWYQQKSSQAPKLLFHYYDKDFNNEADTPDNFQSRRPNTSFCFLDIRSPGLGDTAMYLCATSRAPIGAANSPLHFGNGTRLTVT.

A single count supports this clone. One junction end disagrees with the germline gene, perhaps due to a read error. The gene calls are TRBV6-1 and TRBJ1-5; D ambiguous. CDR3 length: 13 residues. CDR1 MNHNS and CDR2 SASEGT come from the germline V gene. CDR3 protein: CASSDQPNQAQHF. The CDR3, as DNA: TGTGCCAGCAGTGATCAACCGAATCAGGCCCAGCATTTT.

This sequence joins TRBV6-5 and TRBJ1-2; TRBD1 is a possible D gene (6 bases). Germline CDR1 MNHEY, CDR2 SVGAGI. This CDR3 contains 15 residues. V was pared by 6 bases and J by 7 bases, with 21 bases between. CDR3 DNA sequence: TGTGCCAGCAGCCCCGTCACGCGGGGGCGCGGTGGCTACACCTTC. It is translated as CASSPVTRGRGGYTF.

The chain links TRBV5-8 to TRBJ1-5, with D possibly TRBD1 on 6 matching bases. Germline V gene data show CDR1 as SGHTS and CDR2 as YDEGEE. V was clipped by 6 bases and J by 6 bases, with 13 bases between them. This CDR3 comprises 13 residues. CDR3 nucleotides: TGTGCCAGCACACAGGGTTTGGCTCAGCCCCAGCATTTT. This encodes CASTQGLAQPQHF. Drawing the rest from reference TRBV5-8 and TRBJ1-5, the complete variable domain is EAGVTQSPTHLIKTRGQQATLRCSPISGHTSVYWYQQALGLGLQFLLWYDEGEERNRGNFPPRFSGRQFPNYSSELNVNALELEDSALYLCASTQGLAQPQHFGDGTRLSIL.